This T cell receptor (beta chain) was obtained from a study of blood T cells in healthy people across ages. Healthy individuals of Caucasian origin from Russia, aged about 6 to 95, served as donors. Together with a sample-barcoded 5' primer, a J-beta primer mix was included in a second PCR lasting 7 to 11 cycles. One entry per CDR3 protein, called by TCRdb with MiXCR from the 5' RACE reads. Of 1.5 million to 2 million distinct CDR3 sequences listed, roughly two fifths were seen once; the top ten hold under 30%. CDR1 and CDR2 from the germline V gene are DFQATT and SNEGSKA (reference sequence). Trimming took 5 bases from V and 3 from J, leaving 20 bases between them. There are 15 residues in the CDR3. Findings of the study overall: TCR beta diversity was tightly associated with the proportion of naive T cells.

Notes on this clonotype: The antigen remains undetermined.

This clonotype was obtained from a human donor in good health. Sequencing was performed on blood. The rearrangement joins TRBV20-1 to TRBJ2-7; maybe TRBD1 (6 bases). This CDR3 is CSAAGIRQARYEQYF. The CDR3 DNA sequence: TGCAGTGCTGCCGGGATCAGACAGGCCCGCTACGAGCAGTACTTC.